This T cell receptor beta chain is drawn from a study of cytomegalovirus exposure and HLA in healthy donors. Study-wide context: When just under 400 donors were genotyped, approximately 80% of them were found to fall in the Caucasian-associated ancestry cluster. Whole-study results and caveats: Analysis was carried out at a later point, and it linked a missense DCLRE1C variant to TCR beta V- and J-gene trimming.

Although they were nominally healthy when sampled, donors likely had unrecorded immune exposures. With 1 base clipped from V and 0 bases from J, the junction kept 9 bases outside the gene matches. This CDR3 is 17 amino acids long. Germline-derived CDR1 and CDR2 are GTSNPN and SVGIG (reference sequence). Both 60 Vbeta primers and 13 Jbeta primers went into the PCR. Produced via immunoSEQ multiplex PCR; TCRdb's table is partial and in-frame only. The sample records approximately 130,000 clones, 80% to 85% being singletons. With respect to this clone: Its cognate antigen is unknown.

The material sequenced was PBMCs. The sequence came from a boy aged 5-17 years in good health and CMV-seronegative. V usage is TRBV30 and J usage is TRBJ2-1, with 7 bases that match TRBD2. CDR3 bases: TGTGCCTGGAGTGCCCAAACTCTAGCGGACTCCTACAATGAGCAGTTCTTC. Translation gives CAWSAQTLADSYNEQFF.